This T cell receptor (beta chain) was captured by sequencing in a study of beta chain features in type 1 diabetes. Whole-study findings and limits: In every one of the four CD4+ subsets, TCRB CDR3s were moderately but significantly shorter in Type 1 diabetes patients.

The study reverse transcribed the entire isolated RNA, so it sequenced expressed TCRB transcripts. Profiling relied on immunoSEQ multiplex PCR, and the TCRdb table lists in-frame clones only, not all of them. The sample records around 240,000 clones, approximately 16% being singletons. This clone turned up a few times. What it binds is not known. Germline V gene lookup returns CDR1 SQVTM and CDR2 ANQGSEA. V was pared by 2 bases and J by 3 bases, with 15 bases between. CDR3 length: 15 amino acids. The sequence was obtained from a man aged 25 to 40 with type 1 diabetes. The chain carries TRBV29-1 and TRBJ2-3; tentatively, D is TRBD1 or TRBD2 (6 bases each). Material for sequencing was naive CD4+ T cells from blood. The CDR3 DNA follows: TGCAGCGTTGAATCGGTGGGGGGCAGAACAGATACGCAGTATTTT. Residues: CSVESVGGRTDTQYF.